The next 25 T cell receptor beta chains were all read from a single sample in a study of OX40 agonist ivuxolimab in advanced cancers. Generated by immunoSEQ multiplex PCR, the TCRdb table keeps only in-frame clones and is missing some. The data contain about 90,000 clones, 85% to 90% of them seen just once; the ten biggest clones take up 6.5% to 8.5%. The specimen was CD4+ or CD8+ T cells sorted from blood, collected in a trial of the OX40 agonist ivuxolimab. These receptors originate from an adult with an advanced solid tumor such as melanoma, head and neck, liver or kidney cancer.

The genes are TRBV7-2 and TRBJ2-5, with 7 nucleotides matching TRBD2. The ends lost 1 base at V and 2 bases at J; junction bases unmatched: 4. This CDR3 spans 15 amino acids. The germline V gene encodes CDR1 SGHTA and CDR2 FQGNSA. CDR3 amino acids: CASSLEGRGQETQYF. The CDR3 nucleotides read TGTGCCAGCAGCTTAGAGGGGCGGGGGCAAGAGACCCAGTACTTC.

The V call is TRBV29-1, the J call TRBJ2-7, with 8 bases matching TRBD1. From germline, CDR1 is SQVTM and CDR2 ANQGSEA. This CDR3 is 13 amino acids long. V lost 7 bases to trimming and J lost 2 bases; unmatched junction nucleotides: 7. CDR3 residues: CSARTGITYEQYF. CDR3 in DNA: TGCAGCGCTCGGACAGGGATAACCTACGAGCAGTACTTC.

This chain connects TRBV5-6 to TRBJ2-7; D is perhaps TRBD2 (6 bases). The CDR3 is 14 amino acids. Germline CDR1 is SGHDT and CDR2 is YYEEEE. The V gene lost 0 bases and the J gene lost 6 bases, with 13 bases spanning the gap. The CDR3 is CASSLGRERREQYF. CDR3 DNA sequence: TGTGCCAGCAGCTTGGGTCGGGAGCGGCGCGAGCAGTACTTC.

V and J are TRBV13 and TRBJ1-3, with D hard to call. Germline V gene lookup returns CDR1 PRHDT and CDR2 FYEKMQ (reference sequence). This CDR3 contains 14 residues. V lost 3 bases and J lost 2, with 8 bases in between. CDR3 protein: CASSFETAGNTIYF. DNA for the CDR3: TGTGCCAGCAGCTTTGAAACGGCTGGAAACACCATATATTTT.

This clone was observed a single time. The genes are TRBV11-3 and TRBJ2-1, with D tentatively TRBD2 (6 bases). This CDR3 is 13 amino acids long. CDR1 is SGHNT, CDR2 YENEEA, per germline. The ends were cut back, 5 bases at V and 5 bases at J, with 10 bases in the middle. The CDR3 coding sequence is TGTGCCAGCAGCCGGATAGCGGACAATGAGCAGTTCTTC. Protein product: CASSRIADNEQFF.

This clone was picked up one time. The gene calls are TRBV2 and TRBJ2-5, with 10 bases matching TRBD2. With 3 bases clipped from V and 4 bases from J, the junction kept 8 bases outside the gene matches. Germline loops: CDR1 SNHLY, CDR2 FYNNEI. This CDR3 region has 16 residues. The CDR3 DNA follows: TGTGCCAGCAGTGAGCCGGCTAGCGGGAGTCTAGAGACCCAGTACTTC. Protein: CASSEPASGSLETQYF.

With respect to this clone: It is likely a read error, because the conserved phenylalanine at the end of the CDR3 is missing. The genes are TRBV10-1 and TRBJ2-7, with 9 bases lining up with TRBD1. The J segment lost 5 bases and the V segment lost 2 bases, leaving 4 bases of the junction unmatched. Germline CDR1 is WNHNN and CDR2 is SYGVQD (reference sequence). The CDR3 sequence is 14 residues long. DNA of the CDR3: TGCGCCAGCAGTGAGAGGGGACAGGGTCACGAGCAGTACCTC. Translation: CASSERGQGHEQYL.

The rearrangement links TRBV7-9 to TRBJ2-7; 7 nucleotides line up with TRBD1. CDR1 SEHNR and CDR2 FQNEAQ come from the germline V gene (reference sequence). The CDR3 loop spans 13 amino acids. Losses at the gene ends were 4 bases for V and 2 bases for J; bases not matched to a gene: 2. The CDR3 nucleotides are TGTGCCAGCAGCTCGGACAGGCCCTACGAGCAGTACTTC. The encoded protein is CASSSDRPYEQYF.

This sequence joins TRBV27 and TRBJ2-7; TRBD1 agrees at 7 bases. From germline, CDR1 is MNHEY and CDR2 SMNVEV (reference sequence). The CDR3 extends over 12 amino acids. V trimming: 5 bases; J trimming: 9 bases; junction bases outside the gene matches: 7. The CDR3 region has the DNA TGTGCCAGCAGTCCTGGGACAGCTGGGCAGTACTTC. Amino acid sequence: CASSPGTAGQYF.

The chain recombines TRBV11-2 with TRBJ1-2, with D uncertain. The length of the CDR3 is 12 residues. Deletions cut 2 bases from V and 8 bases from J, with 9 bases between. CDR1 is SGHAT and CDR2 is FQNNGV in the germline V gene. The CDR3 loop is CASSLWGGGYTF. The CDR3 coding sequence is TGTGCCAGCAGCTTATGGGGAGGGGGCTACACCTTC.

The chain uses TRBV10-1 and TRBJ2-3; 11 bases map to TRBD2. Germline V lookup: CDR1 WNHNN, CDR2 SYGVQD (reference sequence). CDR3 length: 14 residues. The ends lost 11 bases at V and 1 base at J; junction bases unmatched: 5. DNA of the CDR3: TGCGCCGGAATAGCGGGAGGGTGCACAGATACGCAGTATTTT. The encoded protein is CAGIAGGCTDTQYF.

The J gene is TRBJ2-7, the V gene TRBV5-4, with TRBD2 matching over 10 bases. The V gene's germline CDR1 is SGHNT and CDR2 YYREEE (reference sequence). The CDR3 extends over 18 amino acids. Trimming cost V 1 base and J 5 bases; bases outside gene matches: 15. CDR3 region: CASSLLLGEREGRHEQYF. The CDR3 DNA sequence: TGTGCCAGCAGCTTGCTCTTGGGCGAGCGGGAGGGCCGCCACGAGCAGTACTTC.

The chain is built from TRBV4-2 and TRBJ1-5, with 9 bases lining up with TRBD1. Germline trimming cut 0 bases from V and 7 bases from J; bases unmatched to any gene: 4. The CDR3 length is 15 residues. The germline CDR1 and CDR2 sequences are LGHNA and YNFKEQ. CDR3 nucleotide sequence: TGTGCCAGCAGCCAAGAGGACAGGGGCGGGCAGCCCCAGCATTTT. Its translation is CASSQEDRGGQPQHF.

This chain uses TRBV7-9 with TRBJ2-7, with 10 nucleotides matching TRBD1. Germline CDR1 and CDR2: SEHNR and FQNEAQ (reference sequence). The CDR3 extends over 13 amino acids. J gave up 6 bases and V 3 bases, and 2 bases lay outside the gene matches. The CDR3 region has the DNA TGTGCCAGCAGCTTCCGGACAGGGGGCGAGCAGTACTTC. It codes for CASSFRTGGEQYF.

The chain employs TRBV27 and TRBJ2-7; 9 nucleotides match TRBD1. Germline CDR1 and CDR2: MNHEY and SMNVEV (reference sequence). The CDR3 loop spans 16 amino acids. V dropped 4 bases and J dropped 2; count of bases not matched to a gene: 9. DNA for the CDR3: TGTGCCAGCAGTTCCCGATCCGGGACAGGGACCTACGAGCAGTACTTC. Its translation: CASSSRSGTGTYEQYF.

The chain uses TRBV12-5 and TRBJ2-7; TRBD2 is a possible D gene (5 bases). The germline V gene encodes CDR1 LGHNT and CDR2 FRNRAP. CDR3 length equals 15 residues. Deletions cut 0 bases from V and 4 bases from J, with 13 bases between. This chain's CDR3 is CASGLVRWRSYEQYF. The CDR3 region has the DNA TGTGCTAGTGGTTTGGTACGCTGGAGGTCTTACGAGCAGTACTTC. Full variable domain (missing parts from reference TRBV12-5 and TRBJ2-7): DARVTQTPRHKVTEMGQEVTMRCQPILGHNTVFWYRQTMMQGLELLAYFRNRAPLDDSGMPKDRFSAEMPDATLATLKIQPSEPRDSAVYFCASGLVRWRSYEQYFGPGTRLTVT.

CDR3 nucleotides: TGTGCCAGCTCACTCAAAGACAGGGCCACCACTCAAGGGGAGACCCAGTACTTC. Encoded protein: CASSLKDRATTQGETQYF. The rearrangement joins TRBV18 to TRBJ2-5, with 7 bases aligning to TRBD1. This CDR3 has 18 residues. Germline V CDR1 and CDR2: KGHSH, LQKENI. V lost 4 bases and J lost 5; bases outside the gene matches: 19.

The chain recombines TRBV6-5 with TRBJ1-5, with D perhaps matching TRBD1 (6 bases). V shed 6 bases and J shed 4 bases, with 13 bases lying between them. Germline V gene lookup returns CDR1 MNHEY and CDR2 SVGAGI. This CDR3 is 14 amino acids long. In nucleotides, the CDR3 is TGTGCCAGCAGCTGGGGGCGAGGTAATCAGCCCCAGCATTTT. Amino acid sequence: CASSWGRGNQPQHF.

The chain employs TRBV7-2 and TRBJ1-2; D ambiguous. V lost 1 base and J lost 2, with 5 bases in between. The CDR3 is 13 amino acids. Looked up from germline, CDR1 is SGHTA and CDR2 is FQGNSA. The CDR3 here is CASSLGVNYGYTF. Here the CDR3 DNA reads TGTGCCAGCAGCTTAGGGGTAAACTATGGCTACACCTTC.

This clone appeared once. The rearrangement uses TRBV15 and TRBJ2-1; 10 bases line up with TRBD1. The CDR3 has 12 amino acids. With 5 bases clipped from V and 8 bases from J, the junction kept 0 bases outside the gene matches. Germline V gives CDR1 LNHNV, CDR2 YYDKDF (reference sequence). CDR3 protein: CATSGTGDEQFF. The CDR3, as DNA: TGTGCCACCAGCGGGACAGGGGATGAGCAGTTCTTC.

CDR3 sequence (DNA): TGCGCCAGCAGCTTGGTTGGAGGAGGAGGCACAGATACGCAGTATTTT. Translated: CASSLVGGGGTDTQYF. V usage is TRBV5-1 and J usage is TRBJ2-3; tentative D call: TRBD2 (5 bases). Looked up from germline, CDR1 is SGHRS and CDR2 is YFSETQ. Trimming cost V 0 bases and J 1 base, with 12 bases left between them. The CDR3 totals 16 residues. The entire variable domain, with the rest obtained from reference TRBV5-1 and TRBJ2-3, is as follows: KAGVTQTPRYLIKTRGQQVTLSCSPISGHRSVSWYQQTPGQGLQFLFEYFSETQRNKGNFPGRFSGRQFSNSRSEMNVSTLELGDSALYLCASSLVGGGGTDTQYFGPGTRLTVL.

This chain uses TRBV6-5 with TRBJ2-1; the D is unclear. Germline CDR1 MNHEY, CDR2 SVGAGI. The CDR3 contains 13 residues. Trimming took 8 bases from V and 4 from J, leaving 12 bases between them. The CDR3 coding sequence is TGTGCCAGCTCCGACACCCTGTACAATGAGCAGTTCTTC. Translating gives CASSDTLYNEQFF.

CDR3 region: CSVVTGGAYEQYF. The CDR3 nucleotides are TGCAGCGTCGTAACAGGGGGTGCCTACGAGCAGTACTTC. The rearrangement joins TRBV29-1 to TRBJ2-7; 8 positions match TRBD1. J gave up 2 bases and V 6 bases, and 6 bases lay outside the gene matches. This CDR3 has 13 amino acids. Germline V gives CDR1 SQVTM, CDR2 ANQGSEA.

V gene TRBV7-3 combines with J gene TRBJ1-1, with 9 bases matching TRBD1. The CDR3 is 15 amino acids. Trimming cost V 5 bases and J 5 bases; bases outside gene matches: 9. Germline V gives CDR1 SGHTA, CDR2 FQGTGA. The CDR3 reads CASSVQGAMWTEAFF. CDR3 in DNA: TGTGCCAGCAGCGTACAGGGGGCGATGTGGACTGAAGCTTTCTTT.

The chain recombines TRBV4-1 with TRBJ1-1; tentatively, D is TRBD1 (5 bases). The V gene lost 5 bases and the J gene lost 5 bases, with 18 bases spanning the gap. Germline V gene sequence: CDR1 MGHRA, CDR2 YSYEKL. This CDR3 has 15 amino acids. Here the CDR3 reads CASSYESGGRTEAFF. The CDR3 coding sequence is TGCGCCAGCAGCTACGAGTCGGGGGGAAGGACTGAAGCTTTCTTT.